This T cell receptor beta chain derives from a study of kidney transplant recipient with SARS-CoV-2 infection. This clonotype showed up just once. Trimming pared 8 bases from V and 4 bases from J, leaving 26 bases between. Germline V gene sequence: CDR1 MNHGY, CDR2 SAAAGT. The CDR3 spans 17 residues. One entry per CDR3 protein results from TCRdb running MiXCR on the reads. The sample lists approximately 250,000 distinct CDR3 sequences, 25% to 30% occurring once. This sequence joins TRBV6-8 and TRBJ1-2; no clear D. This clonotype was sampled from a young adult male patient who had COVID-19 and was a kidney transplant recipient. Some T cells may arise from the graft donor. The sample here was a blood sample, taken at baseline and on day 111 from a kidney transplant recipient. The CDR3 DNA reads TGTGCCAGCGGTGAACATGCACGCTCTAGAAAGATCTATGGCTACACCTTC. Translating gives CASGEHARSRKIYGYTF.